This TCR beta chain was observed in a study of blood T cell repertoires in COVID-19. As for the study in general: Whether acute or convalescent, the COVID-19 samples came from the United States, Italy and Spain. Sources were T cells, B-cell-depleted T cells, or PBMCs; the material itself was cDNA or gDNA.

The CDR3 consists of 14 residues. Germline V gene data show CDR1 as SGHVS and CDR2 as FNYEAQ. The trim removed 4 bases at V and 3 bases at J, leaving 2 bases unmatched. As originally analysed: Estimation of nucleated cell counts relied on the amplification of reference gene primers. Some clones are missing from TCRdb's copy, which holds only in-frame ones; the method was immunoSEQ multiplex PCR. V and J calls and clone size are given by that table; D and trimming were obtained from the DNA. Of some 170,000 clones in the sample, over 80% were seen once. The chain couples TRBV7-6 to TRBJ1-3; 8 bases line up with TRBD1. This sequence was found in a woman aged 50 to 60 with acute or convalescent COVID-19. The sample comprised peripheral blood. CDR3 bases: TGTGCCAGCAGCTCCGGACAGGGTGGAAACACCATATATTTT. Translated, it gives CASSSGQGGNTIYF.